Below are 25 T cell receptor beta chains sequenced from a single sample in a study of blood T cell repertoires in COVID-19. The repertoire was sequenced with immunoSEQ multiplex PCR; TCRdb's copy has only in-frame clones and lacks some. The sample records around 250,000 clones, approximately 78% being singletons. Sequencing was carried out using peripheral blood. These receptors all stem from a young woman with acute or convalescent COVID-19.

The V and J genes are TRBV6-2 or TRBV6-3 and TRBJ2-1, with 7 bases lining up with TRBD2. The CDR3 has 15 amino acids. The J segment lost 2 bases and the V segment lost 5 bases, leaving 6 bases of the junction unmatched. Germline-derived CDR1 and CDR2 are MNHEY and SVGEGT. The CDR3 DNA is TGTGCCAGCAGTCCCGGACTAGTACCCTACAATGAGCAGTTCTTC. Its translation: CASSPGLVPYNEQFF.

V and J are TRBV28 and TRBJ2-1, with a weak D call TRBD2 (5 bases). Trimming removed 6 bases from V and 9 bases from J, with 6 bases in between. The CDR3 runs to 10 residues. CDR1 is MDHEN and CDR2 is SYDVKM in the germline V gene. CDR3 amino acids: CASRRVEQFF. CDR3 DNA: TGTGCCAGCAGGAGGGTTGAGCAGTTCTTC. Full variable domain (rest looked up from reference TRBV28 and TRBJ2-1): DVKVTQSSRYLVKRTGEKVFLECVQDMDHENMFWYRQDPGLGLRLIYFSYDVKMKEKGDIPEGYSVSREKKERFSLILESASTNQTSMYLCASRRVEQFFGPGTRLTVL.

This clone has more than one count but fewer than ten. The chain is built from TRBV18 and TRBJ1-4; D possibly corresponds to TRBD1 (6 bases). Germline V gene lookup returns CDR1 KGHSH and CDR2 LQKENI. This CDR3 is 18 amino acids long. The ends were cut back, 6 bases at V and 0 bases at J, with 20 bases in the middle. CDR3 amino acids: CASSDHGQIKTTNEKLFF. The CDR3 nucleotides read TGTGCCAGCTCCGACCACGGACAGATCAAGACAACTAATGAAAAACTGTTTTTT.

The gene calls are TRBV27 and TRBJ2-7, with 7 positions matching TRBD1. Germline V gene lookup returns CDR1 MNHEY and CDR2 SMNVEV (reference sequence). The CDR3 covers 15 residues. V lost 2 bases to trimming and J lost 3 bases; unmatched junction nucleotides: 7. This CDR3 reads CASSLRGGFNYEQYF. The CDR3 DNA sequence: TGTGCCAGCAGTTTACGAGGGGGCTTTAACTACGAGCAGTACTTC.

The chain is built from TRBV6-2 or TRBV6-3 and TRBJ1-5; D is possibly TRBD1 (6 bases). Trimming removed 4 bases from V and 1 base from J, with 14 bases in between. The CDR3 runs to 16 residues. CDR1 is MNHEY and CDR2 is SVGEGT in the germline V gene. Here the CDR3 reads CASSSIRTVSNQPQHF. CDR3 nucleotide sequence: TGTGCCAGCAGTTCAATCCGGACAGTCAGCAATCAGCCCCAGCATTTT.

The rearrangement joins TRBV10-3 to TRBJ2-7; TRBD1 is a possible D gene (6 bases). Germline V gene sequence: CDR1 ENHRY, CDR2 SYGVKD. CDR3 length equals 13 residues. V was shortened by 10 bases and J by 5 bases, with 18 bases between the two germline ends. The DNA for the CDR3 is TGTGCCACCATGCCGGCACAGGGAAACGAGCAGTACTTC. Protein product: CATMPAQGNEQYF.

The V and J genes are TRBV10-3 and TRBJ2-1, with a possible D match to TRBD2 (6 bases). Trimming shortened V by 0 bases and J by 0 bases, and 18 bases separated the two germline ends. Looked up from germline, CDR1 is ENHRY and CDR2 is SYGVKD. This CDR3 has 19 amino acids. The chain's CDR3 is CAISESILTAGSSYNEQFF. CDR3 DNA: TGTGCCATCAGTGAGTCGATATTAACGGCCGGGAGCTCCTACAATGAGCAGTTCTTC.

The rearrangement joins TRBV7-2 to TRBJ2-4; D uncertain. V was trimmed by 8 bases and J by 0 bases, leaving 14 bases between them. From germline, CDR1 is SGHTA and CDR2 FQGNSA. CDR3 length: 15 residues. CDR3 sequence (DNA): TGTGCCAGCTCGGTTGGTCCCTTAGCCAAAAACATTCAGTACTTC. Amino acid sequence: CASSVGPLAKNIQYF.

The chain is built from TRBV28 and TRBJ2-7; TRBD1 agrees at 9 bases. V shed 5 bases, J shed 4 bases, and the junction held 6 bases outside the gene matches. CDR3 size: 14 residues. The V gene's germline CDR1 is MDHEN and CDR2 SYDVKM. Here the CDR3 DNA reads TGTGCCAGCAGTACCGGGACAGGGATATACGAGCAGTACTTC. This codes for CASSTGTGIYEQYF.

The V gene is TRBV11-3, the J gene TRBJ2-7, with 8 bases identical to TRBD2. This CDR3 is 14 amino acids long. From germline, CDR1 is SGHNT and CDR2 YENEEA. J gave up 2 bases and V 6 bases, and 6 bases lay outside the gene matches. Here the CDR3 reads CASRIGGVTYEQYF. As DNA, the CDR3 is TGTGCCAGCAGAATCGGGGGGGTAACCTACGAGCAGTACTTC.

The chain is built from TRBV14 and TRBJ2-2, with a weak D call TRBD2 (6 bases). The CDR3 is made up of 16 amino acids. Trimming cost V 1 base and J 4 bases, with 13 bases left between them. Germline CDR1 reads SGHDN; CDR2 reads FVKESK. CDR3 DNA sequence: TGTGCCAGCAGCCAAGCAATCCGCGGGATCACCGGGGAGCTGTTTTTT. Protein sequence: CASSQAIRGITGELFF.

This chain uses TRBV7-2 with TRBJ2-1; the match to TRBD1 covers 7 bases. Trimming took 1 base from V and 4 from J; bases not matched to a gene: 10. Per the germline V gene, CDR1 is SGHTA and CDR2 is FQGNSA. This CDR3 has 17 residues. CDR3 sequence (DNA): TGTGCCAGCAGCTTAGATTTTTCATGGGACAGATACAATGAGCAGTTCTTC. Translated: CASSLDFSWDRYNEQFF.

This clone was detected once. The chain employs TRBV5-1 and TRBJ1-5, with D perhaps TRBD1 (6 bases). The CDR3 loop spans 15 amino acids. V was shortened by 7 bases and J by 0 bases, with 14 bases between the two germline ends. Germline V gives CDR1 SGHRS, CDR2 YFSETQ. The CDR3 DNA reads as TGCGCCAGCCGCCGGGACACGAATAGCAATCAGCCCCAGCATTTT. This gives the protein CASRRDTNSNQPQHF. The variable domain in full, with the rest retrieved from reference TRBV5-1 and TRBJ1-5, is KAGVTQTPRYLIKTRGQQVTLSCSPISGHRSVSWYQQTPGQGLQFLFEYFSETQRNKGNFPGRFSGRQFSNSRSEMNVSTLELGDSALYLCASRRDTNSNQPQHFGDGTRLSIL.

The chain has TRBV28 and TRBJ2-3, with TRBD1 identical over 10 bases. J gave up 6 bases and V 6 bases, and 15 bases lay outside the gene matches. In germline, CDR1 is MDHEN, CDR2 SYDVKM. CDR3 length equals 17 residues. CDR3 coding DNA: TGTGCCAGCAGCTCGCCTCGACAGGGGGCGGGTACGGATACGCAGTATTTT. It specifies CASSSPRQGAGTDTQYF.

The gene calls are TRBV11-2 and TRBJ2-7; TRBD2 matches 9 bases. V gave up 5 bases and J gave up 3 bases; unmatched junction bases: 14. CDR3 length: 17 residues. From germline, CDR1 is SGHAT and CDR2 FQNNGV. In DNA form, the CDR3 reads TGTGCCAGCAGCCCTCTAGCGGGATCCCCCTATTTCTACGAGCAGTACTTC. Translating gives CASSPLAGSPYFYEQYF.

A single count supports this clone. This chain links TRBV18 with TRBJ2-1, with 14 bases identical to TRBD2. In germline, CDR1 is KGHSH, CDR2 LQKENI. Trimming cost V 2 bases and J 6 bases; bases outside gene matches: 9. The CDR3 sequence is 18 residues long. The DNA of the CDR3 is TGTGCCAGCTCACCAAACGCGGGACTAGCGGGAGTTGGCAATGAGCAGTTCTTC. It encodes CASSPNAGLAGVGNEQFF.

The chain joins TRBV6-5 to TRBJ2-1, with 8 bases identical to TRBD1. The CDR3 consists of 13 residues. Trimming removed 2 bases from V and 12 bases from J; junction bases left unmatched: 6. Germline values: CDR1 MNHEY, CDR2 SVGAGI. The DNA of the CDR3 is TGTGCCAGCAGTTACGTACAGGGGGACTCGCAGTTCTTC. Translation gives CASSYVQGDSQFF.

This chain uses TRBV6-5 with TRBJ2-1; 10 bases align to TRBD2. J lost 8 bases, V lost 5 bases, and 6 bases had no gene match. The CDR3 is 14 amino acids. Germline V gives CDR1 MNHEY, CDR2 SVGAGI. DNA of the CDR3: TGTGCCAGCAGTCTAGCGGGAGTTGTGGATGAGCAGTTCTTC. Protein: CASSLAGVVDEQFF.

The V call is TRBV5-5, the J call TRBJ1-1; a weak D match, TRBD1 (5 bases). The V and J ends lost 0 bases and 0 bases respectively, with 12 bases between them. Germline lookup yields CDR1 SGHKS and CDR2 YYEKEE (reference sequence). The CDR3 covers 16 residues. The CDR3 sequence is CASSLGQGSVNTEAFF. Written as DNA, the CDR3 is TGTGCCAGCAGCTTGGGTCAGGGAAGCGTGAACACTGAAGCTTTCTTT.

The CDR3 sequence: CASSASGMGRETQYF. The DNA for the CDR3 is TGTGCCAGTAGTGCTAGCGGGATGGGTCGGGAGACCCAGTACTTC. The rearrangement links TRBV19 to TRBJ2-5; 9 positions agree with TRBD2. The CDR3 runs 15 residues. The V and J ends lost 5 bases and 5 bases, in that order; junction bases with no gene match: 9. Germline CDR1 and CDR2: LNHDA and SQIVND (reference sequence).

The chain has TRBV5-1 and TRBJ1-5; 7 bases match TRBD1. V shed 4 bases and J 3 bases; nucleotides not matched to a gene: 13. The CDR3 contains 17 residues. CDR1 SGHRS and CDR2 YFSETQ come from the germline V gene. CDR3 sequence: CASSVFSTGEANQPQHF. DNA of the CDR3: TGCGCCAGCAGCGTATTCTCCACAGGGGAAGCCAATCAGCCCCAGCATTTT. Full variable domain (rest looked up from reference TRBV5-1 and TRBJ1-5): KAGVTQTPRYLIKTRGQQVTLSCSPISGHRSVSWYQQTPGQGLQFLFEYFSETQRNKGNFPGRFSGRQFSNSRSEMNVSTLELGDSALYLCASSVFSTGEANQPQHFGDGTRLSIL.

The rearrangement joins TRBV15 to TRBJ2-1; 11 bases match TRBD2. The V gene end was trimmed by 4 bases and the J gene end by 3 bases; junction bases not matched to a gene: 5. This CDR3 has 16 residues. Germline V CDR1 and CDR2: LNHNV, YYDKDF (reference sequence). CDR3 nucleotides: TGTGCCACCAGCACACTAGCGGGAGCGAACTACAATGAGCAGTTCTTC. Amino acids: CATSTLAGANYNEQFF.

The chain combines TRBV5-1 with TRBJ2-6; the D gene is possibly TRBD2 (5 bases). V was trimmed by 4 bases and J by 4 bases, leaving 18 bases between them. There are 17 residues in the CDR3. Germline V gene sequence: CDR1 SGHRS, CDR2 YFSETQ. The CDR3 spells CASSPRVRRAGANVLTF. The CDR3 coding sequence is TGCGCCAGCAGCCCTCGAGTCCGGCGGGCGGGGGCCAACGTCCTGACTTTC.

J is TRBJ1-4 and V is TRBV19; D is unclear. CDR3 length: 14 amino acids. The germline gives CDR1 LNHDA, CDR2 SQIVND (reference sequence). V gave up 3 bases and J gave up 15 bases, with 20 bases separating them. The CDR3, as DNA: TGTGCCAGTAGTATGACGGAGGGATGGCAGAAAGTGTTTTTT. As protein: CASSMTEGWQKVFF.

This chain links TRBV29-1 with TRBJ2-7; TRBD1 matches 10 bases. J gave up 0 bases and V 4 bases, and 3 bases lay outside the gene matches. The length of the CDR3 is 14 residues. Germline lookup yields CDR1 SQVTM and CDR2 ANQGSEA. In nucleotides, the CDR3 is TGCAGCGTTGCGGGGACAGGGGCCTCCTACGAGCAGTACTTC. This sequence encodes CSVAGTGASYEQYF.